This section outlines one T cell receptor beta chain sequence together with its context. In the source study's methods: Amplification with reference gene primers provided the estimates of nucleated cell counts. Data came from immunoSEQ multiplex PCR; TCRdb stores just in-frame clones and leaves some out. D and trimming were read from the DNA, whereas the V and J calls and clone size are those reported in that table. This sample has about 94,000 clones, with around 80% found just once. The data belong to a study of blood T cell repertoires in COVID-19. Study context: The United States, Italy and Spain supplied acute and convalescent COVID-19 samples. In each case, the material was cDNA or gDNA derived from T cells, B-cell-depleted T cells, or PBMCs.

Sequencing was performed on peripheral blood. The sequence derives from a human donor in a cohort sampled during active COVID-19.

CDR3 sequence (DNA): TGTGCCAGCAGTTCATCCGGACTTCTGGCGAACACTGAAGCTTTCTTT. As protein: CASSSSGLLANTEAFF. This rearrangement joins TRBV28 to TRBJ1-1, with unresolved D. The V and J ends lost 4 bases and 1 base respectively, with 16 bases between them. The CDR3 totals 16 residues. Germline CDR1 reads MDHEN; CDR2 reads SYDVKM.